The rows below give T cell receptor beta chains drawn from one sample of a study of T cell responses to AZD1222 COVID-19 vaccine. Sequencing was performed with immunoSEQ multiplex PCR; in TCRdb, only in-frame clones are kept and a portion is missing. The data hold about 110,000 clones, with around 94% observed a single time. The starting material was peripheral blood, obtained on day 0 of AZD1222 vaccination. The receptors were gathered from an adult in good health. Both conserved end residues are part of each CDR3.

v_call cdr3_aa
TRBV3-1/TRBV3-2 CASSRIHGEAFF
TRBV27 CASKGTMNTEAFF
TRBV19 CATNQQRNTGELFF
TRBV15 CATSREGGSSEKLFF
TRBV9 CASSVGEPYGYTF
TRBV4-3 CASSQERTEPYNEQFF
TRBV28 CASSYRADGNTIYF
TRBV6-2/TRBV6-3 CASSYGRGGAADNEQFF
TRBV7-3 CASSLVRADTQYF
TRBV11-2 CASSSGRSNQPQHF
TRBV5-8 CASSTGAGPPYNEQFF
TRBV6-5 CASNAAEAFF
TRBV9 CASSPLGQVNTEAFF
TRBV5-4 CASSLTVGGGYSNQPQHF
TRBV3-1/TRBV3-2 CASSQSFRAFPYEQYF
TRBV12-3/TRBV12-4 CASSFSGNNEQFF
TRBV4-2 CASSQTLAGGTDTQYF
TRBV6-6 CASSYGDEKLFF
TRBV30 CAWSNRLVNEQFF
TRBV7-2 CASSLVAQKVEAFF
TRBV12-3/TRBV12-4 CASSLGARGGYTF